Shown below are 20 T cell receptor beta chains from a single sample sequenced in a study of blood T cell repertoires in COVID-19. TCRdb keeps only in-frame clones here, not all; method: immunoSEQ multiplex PCR. The sample has fewer than 700,000 clones, approximately 91% seen once; the top ten hold 7.8%. Sequenced input: peripheral blood. The receptor source for this set is a woman in her fifties or sixties with COVID-19, enrolled during active disease.

The chain joins TRBV11-1 to TRBJ2-1, with D possibly TRBD1 on 6 matching bases. Germline CDR1 reads SGHAT; CDR2 reads FQDESV (reference sequence). The CDR3 totals 15 residues. The germline V and J ends were trimmed by 0 bases and 8 bases, with 14 bases remaining between them. CDR3 in DNA: TGTGCCAGCAGCTTAGCTGGGGGCTCGAGGGATGAGCAGTTCTTC. Protein product: CASSLAGGSRDEQFF.

This chain links TRBV7-9 with TRBJ1-5; the match to TRBD1 covers 8 bases. The CDR3 loop spans 13 amino acids. V lost 6 bases, J lost 7 bases, and 5 bases stayed unmatched. The germline gives CDR1 SEHNR, CDR2 FQNEAQ (reference sequence). The CDR3 region has the DNA TGTGCCAGCAGGGGGACAGGCCCCCAGCCCCAGCATTTT. As protein: CASRGTGPQPQHF.

The chain combines TRBV6-5 with TRBJ2-7; D is undetermined. Germline CDR1 reads MNHEY; CDR2 reads SVGAGI. Deletions cut 5 bases from V and 12 bases from J, with 14 bases between. The CDR3 totals 11 residues. The CDR3 DNA sequence: TGTGCCAGCAGTAATCAGGATTATCTGTACTTC. The encoded protein is CASSNQDYLYF.

This chain uses TRBV9 with TRBJ2-7, with 7 bases aligning to TRBD2. The germline CDR1 and CDR2 sequences are SGDLS and YYNGEE. With 3 bases clipped from V and 5 bases from J, the junction kept 8 bases outside the gene matches. The CDR3 consists of 14 residues. For the CDR3, the DNA is TGTGCCAGCAGCGCGGCGGGGGTTGAGAACGAGCAGTACTTC. The encoded protein is CASSAAGVENEQYF.

The chain has TRBV10-1 and TRBJ1-4; TRBD1 matches at 8 bases. Trimming took 4 bases from V and 7 from J; bases not matched to a gene: 8. The length of the CDR3 is 15 residues. The germline gives CDR1 WNHNN, CDR2 SYGVQD (reference sequence). CDR3 sequence reads: CASSAGGAEGEKLFF. The CDR3 DNA follows: TGCGCCAGCAGTGCAGGGGGCGCGGAGGGTGAAAAACTGTTTTTT.

In this sample, this clone turned up once. CDR3 bases: TGTGCCAGCGGGACCGGGACTAGCGGGGGGGCAGATACGCAGTATTTT. It encodes CASGTGTSGGADTQYF. This chain links TRBV4-2 with TRBJ2-3, with 16 nucleotides matching TRBD2. The CDR3 loop spans 16 amino acids. From germline, CDR1 is LGHNA and CDR2 YNFKEQ. Unmatched junction bases numbered 6, after V lost 8 bases and J lost 4 bases.

The chain couples TRBV7-3 to TRBJ2-3, with 9 nucleotides matching TRBD1. Germline V gives CDR1 SGHTA, CDR2 FQGTGA. This CDR3 region has 16 residues. Trimming at V came to 5 bases and at J to 1 base, leaving 7 bases not matched to a gene. In nucleotides, the CDR3 is TGTGCCAGCAGCCCGGGACAGGGAATAGGCACAGATACGCAGTATTTT. Translation gives CASSPGQGIGTDTQYF.

The V and J genes are TRBV3-1 (or the pseudogene TRBV3-2) and TRBJ1-4; 11 bases match TRBD1. The germline gives CDR1 LGHDT, CDR2 YNNKEL (reference sequence). The CDR3 extends over 19 amino acids. Trimming cost V 4 bases and J 8 bases; bases outside gene matches: 18. CDR3 loop: CASSPLRDRGRVVGEKLFF. The CDR3 DNA sequence: TGTGCCAGCAGCCCTCTCCGGGACAGGGGGAGAGTGGTTGGCGAAAAACTGTTTTTT.

The V and J genes are TRBV11-2 and TRBJ1-2; TRBD1 matches 10 bases. Per germline, CDR1 SGHAT and CDR2 FQNNGV. Unmatched junction bases numbered 2, after V lost 5 bases and J lost 5 bases. The CDR3 is 13 residues long. DNA of the CDR3: TGTGCCAGCAGCCCGGGACAGGGGTATGGCTACACCTTC. Translation gives CASSPGQGYGYTF.

The J gene is TRBJ2-2, the V gene TRBV2; unclear D gene. CDR1 and CDR2 (germline): SNHLY, FYNNEI. V lost 7 bases and J lost 7, with 7 bases in between. The CDR3 spans 11 residues. CDR3 loop: CASILVGELFF. The CDR3, as DNA: TGTGCCAGCATTTTAGTCGGGGAGCTGTTTTTT.

The V call is TRBV28, the J call TRBJ1-2, with 8 bases fitting TRBD1. This CDR3 is 18 amino acids long. The germline CDR1 and CDR2 sequences are MDHEN and SYDVKM. Trimming cost V 2 bases and J 6 bases; bases outside gene matches: 17. The CDR3 spells CASSLSGLRTGSLDGYTF. The CDR3 DNA reads as TGTGCCAGCAGTTTAAGTGGGTTAAGGACAGGGTCCCTCGATGGCTACACCTTC.

This chain's CDR3 is CASTEVRKDEQFF. Here the CDR3 DNA reads TGCGCCAGCACCGAAGTGAGAAAAGATGAGCAGTTCTTC. V gene TRBV5-1 combines with J gene TRBJ2-1; no definite D call. V lost 6 bases and J 8 bases, leaving 15 bases between the germline ends. Germline values: CDR1 SGHRS, CDR2 YFSETQ. The CDR3 consists of 13 residues.

The chain carries TRBV5-1 and TRBJ2-1; D is undetermined. Germline CDR1 and CDR2: SGHRS and YFSETQ. The length of the CDR3 is 15 residues. Trimming left V 0 bases short and J 2 bases short, with 9 bases between. Here the CDR3 DNA reads TGCGCCAGCAGCTTGGAACGGTCCGCCTACAATGAGCAGTTCTTC. Amino acids: CASSLERSAYNEQFF.

The CDR3 is CASSCSSTQYF. CDR3 in DNA: TGTGCCAGCAGCTGTAGTTCTACGCAGTATTTT. The genes are TRBV7-4 and TRBJ2-3; no firm D call. Trimming cost V 4 bases and J 8 bases, with 7 bases left between them. In germline, CDR1 is SGHVT, CDR2 SQSDAQ. The CDR3 consists of 11 residues.

This clone was recorded a few times. The chain combines TRBV5-6 with TRBJ2-7, with TRBD1 matching 9 bases. CDR3 length: 16 amino acids. Germline V lookup: CDR1 SGHDT, CDR2 YYEEEE. Losses at the gene ends were 4 bases for V and 2 bases for J; bases not matched to a gene: 10. CDR3 loop: CASSRAWDREAYEQYF. CDR3 coding DNA: TGTGCCAGCAGCCGTGCTTGGGACAGGGAAGCCTACGAGCAGTACTTC.

The chain has TRBV6-5 and TRBJ1-2; D might be TRBD1 (5 bases). The V and J ends lost 2 bases and 4 bases respectively, with 14 bases between them. CDR3 length equals 15 residues. Germline CDR1 reads MNHEY; CDR2 reads SVGAGI. CDR3: CASSYVPLTVYGYTF. The CDR3 bases are TGTGCCAGCAGTTACGTACCCTTGACAGTCTATGGCTACACCTTC.

This chain connects TRBV6-2 or TRBV6-3 to TRBJ2-2; D is ambiguous. The CDR3 runs to 16 residues. Germline V gives CDR1 MNHEY, CDR2 SVGEGT. Trimming took off 6 bases at V and 0 bases at J, with 14 bases between the two ends. In DNA, the CDR3 is TGTGCCAGCAGCGACGGGTCCCCCGCGAACACCGGGGAGCTGTTTTTT. Its protein product is CASSDGSPANTGELFF.

This rearrangement joins TRBV27 to TRBJ2-5, with a possible D match to TRBD2 (6 bases). CDR1 is MNHEY, CDR2 SMNVEV, per germline (reference sequence). CDR3 length: 12 amino acids. V lost 9 bases and J lost 5, with 13 bases in between. The CDR3 loop reads CASGGFRETQYF. The CDR3 region has the DNA TGTGCCAGTGGGGGGTTCCGGGAGACCCAGTACTTC.

Worth noting for this clone: The identical CDR3 is also encoded by other nucleotide sequences in the sample. This rearrangement joins TRBV6-5 to TRBJ2-7, with 7 bases aligning to TRBD1. Looked up from germline, CDR1 is MNHEY and CDR2 is SVGAGI. The CDR3 runs 15 residues. The trim removed 4 bases at V and 3 bases at J, leaving 9 bases unmatched. The chain's CDR3 is CASSSRTGQGYEQYF. The CDR3 DNA follows: TGTGCCAGCAGTTCCCGGACAGGCCAGGGCTACGAGCAGTACTTC.

The chain recombines TRBV27 with TRBJ2-7, with TRBD1 matching over 7 bases. The CDR3 totals 13 residues. With V trimmed by 2 bases and J by 5 bases, 3 bases remained unmatched. Germline CDR1 MNHEY, CDR2 SMNVEV (reference sequence). The CDR3 loop reads CASSLDRVNEQYF. CDR3 DNA: TGTGCCAGCAGTTTAGACAGGGTGAACGAGCAGTACTTC.